A selection of T cell receptor beta chains follows, all from one sample in a study of T cell responses to AZD1222 COVID-19 vaccine. Libraries were prepared by immunoSEQ multiplex PCR; TCRdb keeps only in-frame clonotypes and omits some of them. The sample records tens of thousands of clones, around 83% being singletons. The sequenced sample was peripheral blood, obtained on day 0 of AZD1222 vaccination. The receptors here all came from an adult in good health. Both conserved end residues are part of each CDR3. The D gene is left open where the match is weak. Rows give clone size only sometimes, using once, few, many, or a class for an expanded clone.

>TRBD1|TRBV3-1/TRBV3-2|TRBJ2-2|.
TGTGCCAGCAGCCTCGGGACAGCGAACACCGGGGAGCTGTTTTTT
CASSLGTANTGELFF
>.|TRBV27|TRBJ1-1|many
TGTGCCAGCAGTTCCCCAGCAGGAGACACTGAAGCTTTCTTT
CASSSPAGDTEAFF
>.|TRBV5-4|TRBJ1-3|.
TGTGCCAGCACCTCGGGACCAGCCTCTGGAAACACCATATATTTT
CASTSGPASGNTIYF
>.|TRBV27|TRBJ2-1|.
TGTGCCAGCAGTTTATACGGGGGAAACGAGCAGTTCTTC
CASSLYGGNEQFF
>.|TRBV11-2|TRBJ1-2|.
TGTGCCAGCAGCCCATCAGGGTATGGCTACACCTTC
CASSPSGYGYTF
>.|TRBV9|TRBJ2-7|.
TGTGCCAGCAGCGTAGATTGGACGCTCTACGAGCAGTACTTC
CASSVDWTLYEQYF
>.|TRBV5-1|TRBJ1-6|.
TGCGCCAGCAGCTTGAGTCGGGGGACGGATTCACCCCTCCACTTT
CASSLSRGTDSPLHF
>.|TRBV6-5|TRBJ1-1|few
TGTGCCAGCAGTTACTCGGGCGGGGGCAGCACTGAAGCTTTCTTT
CASSYSGGGSTEAFF
>.|TRBV5-1|TRBJ1-1|once
TGCGCCAGCAGCTGGATGGGGCAAGGGACTGAAGCTTTCTTT
CASSWMGQGTEAFF
>.|TRBV29-1|TRBJ1-5|.
TGCAGCGTTGGAGACAGTATCAATCAGCCCCAGCATTTT
CSVGDSINQPQHF
>TRBD1|TRBV6-5|TRBJ1-6|.
TGTGCCAGCAGTCGGGACAGAATTAATTCACCCCTCCACTTT
CASSRDRINSPLHF
>TRBD1|TRBV24-1|TRBJ2-3|few
TGTGCCACCAGTGACACCCGGACAGGGGGAGATACGCAGTATTTT
CATSDTRTGGDTQYF
>.|TRBV9|TRBJ1-1|.
TGTGCCAGCAGCGTAGACATTCGGGGGAAAGCTTTCTTT
CASSVDIRGKAFF
>TRBD1|TRBV28|TRBJ1-3|.
TGTGCCAGCAGAATACAGGGGTTTTCTGGAAACACCATATATTTT
CASRIQGFSGNTIYF
>TRBD1|TRBV5-6|TRBJ1-3|few
TGTGCCAGCAGCTTCGGGACAGGATACTCTGGAAACACCATATATTTT
CASSFGTGYSGNTIYF
>.|TRBV6-1|TRBJ2-5|.
TGTGCCAGCAGTGAATGGCTTCCGGGCCAAGAGACCCAGTACTTC
CASSEWLPGQETQYF
>TRBD1|TRBV19|TRBJ2-4|.
TGTGCCAGTCAACCGGGACAGGGGGTCATTCAGTACTTC
CASQPGQGVIQYF
>.|TRBV19|TRBJ1-5|.
TGTGCCAGTAGTATAGTGGGGTATGGTCAGCCCCAGCATTTT
CASSIVGYGQPQHF
>.|TRBV5-4|TRBJ2-7|few
TGTGCCAGCAGCTTCCCGAGGGATTACGAGCAGTACTTC
CASSFPRDYEQYF
>TRBD1|TRBV2|TRBJ1-2|.
TGTGCCAGCAGGATGACAGGGGCTGGTAGTGGCTACACCTTC
CASRMTGAGSGYTF
>.|TRBV5-6|TRBJ1-4|once
TGTGCCAGCAGCTCGGAGGGGGACGGAAAACTGTTTTTT
CASSSEGDGKLFF
>.|TRBV15|TRBJ2-7|.
TGTGCCACCAGCAGGGACGCGAGCTCCTACGAGCAGTACTTC
CATSRDASSYEQYF
>.|TRBV29-1|TRBJ2-4|.
TGCAGCGTTGAGTCCGGCGGGGAAGACATTCAGTACTTC
CSVESGGEDIQYF
>.|TRBV11-2|TRBJ1-1|.
TGTGCCAGCAGTTCAGGGATGAAAGCTTTCTTT
CASSSGMKAFF
>.|TRBV7-9|TRBJ1-1|few
TGTGCCAGCAGCTTTGCCCTCACTGAAGCTTTCTTT
CASSFALTEAFF
>.|TRBV18|TRBJ2-2|.
TGTGCCAGCTCACCACCCTCCAAGGCAAACACCGGGGAGCTGTTTTTT
CASSPPSKANTGELFF
>.|TRBV5-1|TRBJ1-1|.
TGCGCCAGCAGCTTATGGGAAAACACTGAAGCTTTCTTT
CASSLWENTEAFF
>.|TRBV5-1|TRBJ2-2|few
TGCGCCAGCAGCTCTAGTACCGGGACTTCGGGCGGGGAGCTGTTTTTT
CASSSSTGTSGGELFF
>.|TRBV7-6|TRBJ2-2|.
TGTGCCAGCAGCCCAGGGGCCTTTGGGACCGGGGAGCTGTTTTTT
CASSPGAFGTGELFF
>.|TRBV2|TRBJ2-1|.
TGTGCCAGCAGTGTGGGGGGGCCTAATGAGCAGTTCTTC
CASSVGGPNEQFF
>.|TRBV11-2|TRBJ2-2|.
TGTGCCAGCAGCTTGAGGACAACCGTCACTGCCGGGGAGCTGTTTTTT
CASSLRTTVTAGELFF
>TRBD1|TRBV4-3|TRBJ1-2|.
TGCGCCAGCAGCGCACAGGGGGCGAACTATGGCTACACCTTC
CASSAQGANYGYTF
>.|TRBV7-2|TRBJ2-5|.
TGTGCCAGCAGCTTTGTAGGGTTTACTAACCAAGAGACCCAGTACTTC
CASSFVGFTNQETQYF
>.|TRBV6-5|TRBJ1-6|.
TGTGCCAGCAGTTACTCGCGGGTTTATAATTCACCCCTCCACTTT
CASSYSRVYNSPLHF
>.|TRBV19|TRBJ1-1|few
TGTGCCAGTAATAAGGATAGGTGGGGGAACACTGAAGCTTTCTTT
CASNKDRWGNTEAFF
>.|TRBV6-6|TRBJ1-5|.
TGTGCCAGCAGCCGCTCAGATTTCCAGCCCCAGCATTTT
CASSRSDFQPQHF
>TRBD2|TRBV2|TRBJ2-1|.
TGTGCCAGCAGTGACCCTAGCGGGGGCTACAATGAGCAGTTCTTC
CASSDPSGGYNEQFF
>.|TRBV5-1|TRBJ1-6|.
TGCGCCAGCAGCTTCCGGGGGGCCAATAATTCACCCCTCCACTTT
CASSFRGANNSPLHF